The 3 T cell receptor beta chains reported below all come from one sample, sequenced in a study of monozygotic twins with inflammatory bowel disease (dated by TCRdb to between 2018 and 2020). Library construction relied on 5' RACE. The sequencer was an Illumina HiSeq 2500. After the reads were reprocessed by TCRdb, one entry was made per CDR3 protein sequence, with no DNA. In this sample's table one finds over 150,000 distinct CDR3 sequences. The ten most abundant clones make up 2.5% to 3% of the sample. Sequencing input: blood. The receptors shown here come from a human donor with ulcerative colitis or Crohn's disease, or a healthy co-twin of an affected twin (not recorded which).

The V call is TRBV5-1, the J call TRBJ1-2; the D call of TRBD1 rests on TCRdb alone, since no DNA is present to check it. The CDR3 is made up of 16 amino acids. The germline gives CDR1 SGHRS, CDR2 YFSETQ. CDR3 protein: CASSPEIPGSGYGYTF.

V and J are TRBV6-5 and TRBJ2-7; as DNA is missing, the TRBD2 call by TCRdb cannot be tested. This CDR3 region has 15 residues. Germline V gene sequence: CDR1 MNHEY, CDR2 SVGAGI. This chain's CDR3 is CASSYSGARVPEQYF.

J is TRBJ1-2 and V is TRBV24-1; the TRBD1 assignment by TCRdb is unverifiable without DNA. The CDR3 has 14 amino acids. Per germline, CDR1 KGHDR and CDR2 SFDVKD. This chain's CDR3 is CATSDPTGVYGYTF.